This is a list of T cell receptor beta chains from one sample in a study of blood T cell repertoires in COVID-19. Produced via immunoSEQ multiplex PCR; TCRdb's table is partial and in-frame only. Of roughly 80,000 clones detected, 80% to 85% appear once; the ten largest clones hold about 45%. The sample consisted of peripheral blood. The receptors were sampled from an elderly man with acute or convalescent COVID-19. CDR3s include the opening cysteine and the closing phenylalanine or tryptophan. The order of the fields is J gene, V gene, CDR3 protein.

TRBJ2-2,TRBV11-3,CASSPTGSVPGELFF
TRBJ2-7,TRBV28,CASSFLTGGIQYEQYF
TRBJ1-2,TRBV12-3/TRBV12-4,CASSLRPNYGYTF
TRBJ1-1,TRBV2,CARAGRQVNTEAFF
TRBJ2-2,TRBV10-3,CAISDQVHGELFF
TRBJ2-7,TRBV5-1,CASRHATGEYEQYF
TRBJ2-3,TRBV29-1,CSVDRAGVADTQYF
TRBJ2-1,TRBV19,CASSKGLAGRGVWYEQFF
TRBJ2-7,TRBV29-1,CSVAPSGSYEQYF
TRBJ2-7,TRBV7-9,CASSWGIRGYEQYF
TRBJ2-3,TRBV27,CASSFGPDTQYF
TRBJ2-3,TRBV3-1/TRBV3-2,CASSQGLAGVTDTQYF